These 18 T cell receptor beta chains came from one sample sequenced in a study of T cell changes during pregnancy in multiple sclerosis. The data were produced by immunoSEQ multiplex PCR, yet TCRdb's version contains in-frame clones alone and is incomplete. The sample carries about 89,000 clones, 90% to 95% recorded once. The specimen was peripheral blood, collected after pregnancy. Every receptor here comes from a female donor in good health, enrolled as a control in a pregnancy study.

This rearrangement joins TRBV29-1 to TRBJ2-1; possible D gene TRBD1, 6 bases. Germline V CDR1 and CDR2: SQVTM, ANQGSEA. The CDR3 length is 14 residues. V dropped 6 bases and J dropped 0 bases, with 12 bases sitting between them. The CDR3 DNA sequence: TGCAGCGTACAGGGTATTAGCTCCTACAATGAGCAGTTCTTC. Encoded protein: CSVQGISSYNEQFF.

J is TRBJ1-5 and V is TRBV6-5; 8 positions match TRBD1. The V and J ends lost 0 bases and 4 bases, in that order; junction bases with no gene match: 2. CDR1 and CDR2 (germline): MNHEY, SVGAGI. This CDR3 is 15 amino acids long. For the CDR3, the DNA is TGTGCCAGCAGTTACTCGACAGGGGAAAATCAGCCCCAGCATTTT. This codes for CASSYSTGENQPQHF.

The CDR3 reads CASVPGYRTDQPQHF. CDR3 bases: TGTGCCAGTGTCCCGGGGTACAGAACGGATCAGCCCCAGCATTTT. The rearrangement uses TRBV19 and TRBJ1-5; D gene ambiguous. Germline CDR1 is LNHDA and CDR2 is SQIVND (reference sequence). Trimming pared 8 bases from V and 5 bases from J, leaving 19 bases between. The CDR3 has 15 amino acids.

V gene TRBV29-1 combines with J gene TRBJ1-1, with 9 positions matching TRBD1. Germline loops: CDR1 SQVTM, CDR2 ANQGSEA. With V trimmed by 5 bases and J by 1 base, 2 bases remained unmatched. The CDR3 consists of 13 residues. The CDR3 region has the DNA TGCAGCGTTTCGGACAGGGGGAACACTGAAGCTTTCTTT. It is translated as CSVSDRGNTEAFF.

This clone was seen just once. The CDR3 bases are TGTGCCAGCAGCTTGACTAGCGGGACCCACTCCTACGAGCAGTACTTC. This translates into CASSLTSGTHSYEQYF. The chain employs TRBV5-4 and TRBJ2-7; 10 bases are shared with TRBD2. The ends lost 1 base at V and 0 bases at J; junction bases unmatched: 4. Germline-derived CDR1 and CDR2 are SGHNT and YYREEE (reference sequence). This CDR3 region has 16 residues.

The rearrangement uses TRBV6-4 and TRBJ2-1, with 8 bases matching TRBD2. V shed 7 bases and J 5 bases; nucleotides not matched to a gene: 10. Germline V gives CDR1 MRHNA, CDR2 SNTAGT. The CDR3 loop spans 15 amino acids. The DNA of the CDR3 is TGTGCCAGCAATATTGGTAGCGGGATGGACAATGAGCAGTTCTTC. Translation gives CASNIGSGMDNEQFF.

The CDR3, as DNA: TGTGCCAGCTCACTAGATTACAGGGGGCGCGGCTATGGCTACACCTTC. As protein: CASSLDYRGRGYGYTF. V usage is TRBV18 and J usage is TRBJ1-2, with 9 bases lining up with TRBD1. The CDR3 contains 16 residues. Germline CDR1 is KGHSH and CDR2 is LQKENI. Unmatched junction bases numbered 10, after V lost 4 bases and J lost 4 bases.

The chain employs TRBV5-1 and TRBJ2-1, with TRBD2 matching over 10 bases. The CDR3 has 19 residues. The ends lost 0 bases at V and 3 bases at J; junction bases unmatched: 12. Germline V gene data show CDR1 as SGHRS and CDR2 as YFSETQ. The CDR3 DNA follows: TGCGCCAGCAGCTTGGTGGGGGTTGGAGCGGGAGGGAGCTACAATGAGCAGTTCTTC. This translates into CASSLVGVGAGGSYNEQFF.

V usage is TRBV4-2 and J usage is TRBJ2-6; a possible D gene is TRBD1 (5 bases). Germline V CDR1 and CDR2: LGHNA, YNFKEQ. The CDR3 totals 15 residues. V shed 1 base and J shed 1 base, with 5 bases lying between them. CDR3 residues: CASSQAGSGANVLTF. The CDR3 nucleotides read TGTGCCAGCAGCCAAGCAGGGTCTGGGGCCAACGTCCTGACTTTC.

The genes are TRBV19 and TRBJ2-7; D possibly corresponds to TRBD2 (7 bases). This CDR3 spans 14 amino acids. Germline CDR1 LNHDA, CDR2 SQIVND (reference sequence). V lost 5 bases and J lost 7, with 18 bases in between. CDR3 protein: CASSPTRGAGEQYF. The CDR3 nucleotides read TGTGCCAGTAGTCCTACCCGGGGGGCGGGGGAGCAGTACTTC.

The chain is built from TRBV19 and TRBJ2-1; 9 bases are shared with TRBD2. The CDR3 loop spans 14 amino acids. The germline V gene has CDR1 LNHDA and CDR2 SQIVND (reference sequence). Unmatched junction bases numbered 3, after V lost 6 bases and J lost 3 bases. CDR3 nucleotide sequence: TGTGCCAGTAGGCGACTAGCGGACTACAATGAGCAGTTCTTC. Protein: CASRRLADYNEQFF.

The chain uses TRBV6-1 and TRBJ2-5, with D unclear. CDR1 is MNHNS and CDR2 is SASEGT in the germline V gene. V was trimmed by 1 base and J by 2 bases, leaving 8 bases between them. The CDR3 spans 14 residues. The CDR3 coding sequence is TGTGCCAGCAGTGAAGGCTCAGGTCAAGAGACCCAGTACTTC. Protein sequence: CASSEGSGQETQYF.

The chain links TRBV7-9 to TRBJ1-3; unclear D gene. The CDR3 totals 18 residues. Germline V gene data show CDR1 as SEHNR and CDR2 as FQNEAQ (reference sequence). The germline V and J ends were trimmed by 1 base and 4 bases, with 20 bases remaining between them. CDR3 bases: TGTGCCAGCAGCTTAGATTTAGGAAGAGGTTTATCCGGAAACACCATATATTTT. It codes for CASSLDLGRGLSGNTIYF.

The V call is TRBV11-2, the J call TRBJ2-7; 7 nucleotides agree with TRBD1. V lost 5 bases to trimming and J lost 4 bases; unmatched junction nucleotides: 11. Germline loops: CDR1 SGHAT, CDR2 FQNNGV. The length of the CDR3 is 15 residues. DNA of the CDR3: TGTGCCAGCAGCGTCACAAGGGGGCCGACGTACGAGCAGTACTTC. Translation: CASSVTRGPTYEQYF.

The CDR3 DNA follows: TGTGCCAGCAGCCCTGTAGCCAGGGGTCTCGCAGGGGATCAGCCCCAGCATTTT. This gives the protein CASSPVARGLAGDQPQHF. The chain is built from TRBV9 and TRBJ1-5, with TRBD1 as a possible D gene (6 bases). The germline V gene encodes CDR1 SGDLS and CDR2 YYNGEE. Trimming took off 4 bases at V and 5 bases at J, with 25 bases between the two ends. The CDR3 contains 18 residues.

This chain uses TRBV19 with TRBJ1-1; a possible D gene is TRBD1 (5 bases). This CDR3 contains 16 residues. Trimming took off 3 bases at V and 4 bases at J, with 18 bases between the two ends. Germline-derived CDR1 and CDR2 are LNHDA and SQIVND (reference sequence). The CDR3: CASSIGGGIFSTEAFF. Written as DNA, the CDR3 is TGTGCCAGTAGTATCGGGGGGGGTATTTTTAGCACTGAAGCTTTCTTT.

The V and J genes are TRBV6-5 and TRBJ1-1; 8 nucleotides agree with TRBD1. CDR1 and CDR2 (germline): MNHEY, SVGAGI. The CDR3 extends over 15 amino acids. J was trimmed by 5 bases and V by 0 bases; bases with no gene match: 5. DNA of the CDR3: TGTGCCAGCAGTTACTCTATCAGGGGGCGTACTGAAGCTTTCTTT. This codes for CASSYSIRGRTEAFF.

The chain recombines TRBV4-2 with TRBJ2-3; D is ambiguous. V was trimmed by 0 bases and J by 6 bases, leaving 10 bases between them. From germline, CDR1 is LGHNA and CDR2 YNFKEQ. This CDR3 is built from 14 residues. The DNA for the CDR3 is TGTGCCAGCAGCCAAGATACGCGGCGCGATACGCAGTATTTT. Protein sequence: CASSQDTRRDTQYF.